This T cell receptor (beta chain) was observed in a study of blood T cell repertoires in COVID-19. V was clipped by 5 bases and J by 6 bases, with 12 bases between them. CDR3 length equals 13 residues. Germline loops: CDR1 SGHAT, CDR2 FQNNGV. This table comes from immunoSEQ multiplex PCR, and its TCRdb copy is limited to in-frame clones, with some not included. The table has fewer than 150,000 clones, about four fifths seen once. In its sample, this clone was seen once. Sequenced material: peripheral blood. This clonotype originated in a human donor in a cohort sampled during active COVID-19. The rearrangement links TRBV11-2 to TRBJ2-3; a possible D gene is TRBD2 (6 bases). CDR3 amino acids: CASSPSGEDTQYF. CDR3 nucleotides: TGTGCCAGCAGCCCATCGGGGGAGGATACGCAGTATTTT.